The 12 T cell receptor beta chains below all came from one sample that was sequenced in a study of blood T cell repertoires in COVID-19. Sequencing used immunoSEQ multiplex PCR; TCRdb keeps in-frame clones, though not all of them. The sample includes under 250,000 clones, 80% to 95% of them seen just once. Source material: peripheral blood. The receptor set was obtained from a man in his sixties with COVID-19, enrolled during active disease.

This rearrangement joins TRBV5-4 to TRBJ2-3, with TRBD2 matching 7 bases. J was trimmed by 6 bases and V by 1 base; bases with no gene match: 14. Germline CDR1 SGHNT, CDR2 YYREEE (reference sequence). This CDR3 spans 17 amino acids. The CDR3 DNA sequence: TGTGCCAGCAGCTTGCGCGGGAGCGGGTGGGGTAGCGATACGCAGTATTTT. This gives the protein CASSLRGSGWGSDTQYF.

CDR3 coding DNA: TGTGCCAGCAGTTTTAGGAGGGGAAACACTGAAGCTTTCTTT. Protein: CASSFRRGNTEAFF. This chain joins TRBV28 and TRBJ1-1, with D perhaps matching TRBD1 (5 bases). V was shortened by 3 bases and J by 2 bases, with 10 bases between the two germline ends. Germline CDR1 MDHEN, CDR2 SYDVKM. This CDR3 region has 14 residues.

The CDR3 here is CASSLVRQGVATNEKLFF. The DNA for the CDR3 is TGCGCCAGCAGCTTGGTGAGGCAGGGCGTTGCAACTAATGAAAAACTGTTTTTT. The genes are TRBV5-1 and TRBJ1-4; the D gene is possibly TRBD1 (5 bases). The CDR3 is 18 residues long. Germline loops: CDR1 SGHRS, CDR2 YFSETQ. The ends were cut back, 0 bases at V and 0 bases at J, with 15 bases in the middle.

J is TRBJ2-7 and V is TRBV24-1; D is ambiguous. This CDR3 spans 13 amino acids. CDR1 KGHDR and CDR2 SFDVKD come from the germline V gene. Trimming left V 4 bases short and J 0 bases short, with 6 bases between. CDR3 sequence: CATSEPNSYEQYF. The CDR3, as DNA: TGTGCCACCAGTGAACCTAACTCCTACGAGCAGTACTTC.

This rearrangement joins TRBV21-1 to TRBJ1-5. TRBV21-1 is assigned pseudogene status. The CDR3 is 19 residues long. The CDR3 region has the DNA TGTGCCAGCAGCAAATCTCCGAGGCGACCGGTAATCTTTAATCAGCCCCAGCATTTT. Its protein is CASSKSPRRPVIFNQPQHF.

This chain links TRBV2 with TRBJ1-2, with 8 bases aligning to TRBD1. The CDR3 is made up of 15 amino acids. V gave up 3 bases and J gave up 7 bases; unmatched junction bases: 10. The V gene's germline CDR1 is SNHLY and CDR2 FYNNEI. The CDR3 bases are TGTGCCAGCAGTGATTACGGACAGGGAAGGAGTGGCTACACCTTC. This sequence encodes CASSDYGQGRSGYTF.

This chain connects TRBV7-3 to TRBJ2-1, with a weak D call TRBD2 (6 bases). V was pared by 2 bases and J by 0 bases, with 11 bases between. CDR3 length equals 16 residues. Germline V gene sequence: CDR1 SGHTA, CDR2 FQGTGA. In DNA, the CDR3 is TGTGCCAGCAGCTTATCCGGCGGGGTCTCCTACAATGAGCAGTTCTTC. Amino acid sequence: CASSLSGGVSYNEQFF.

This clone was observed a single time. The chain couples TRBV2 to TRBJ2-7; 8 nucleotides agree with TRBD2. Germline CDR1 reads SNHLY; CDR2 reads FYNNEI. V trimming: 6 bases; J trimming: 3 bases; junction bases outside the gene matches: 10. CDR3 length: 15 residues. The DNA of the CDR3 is TGTGCCAGCAGGGGTTTAGCGGGGACGTTCTACGAGCAGTACTTC. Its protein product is CASRGLAGTFYEQYF.

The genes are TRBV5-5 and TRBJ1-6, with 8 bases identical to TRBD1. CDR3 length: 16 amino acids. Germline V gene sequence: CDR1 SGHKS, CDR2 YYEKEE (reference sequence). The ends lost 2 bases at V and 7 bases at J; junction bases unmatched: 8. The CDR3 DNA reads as TGTGCCAGCAGCTTCGGTGCAGGGGGCTCGAATTCACCCCTCCACTTT. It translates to CASSFGAGGSNSPLHF.

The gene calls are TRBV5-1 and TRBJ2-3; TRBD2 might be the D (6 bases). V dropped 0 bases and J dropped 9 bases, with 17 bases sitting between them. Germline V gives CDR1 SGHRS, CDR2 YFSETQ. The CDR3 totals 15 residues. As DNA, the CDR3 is TGCGCCAGCAGCTTGGGTCGGGCGGATGGAGGGACGCAGTATTTT. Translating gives CASSLGRADGGTQYF. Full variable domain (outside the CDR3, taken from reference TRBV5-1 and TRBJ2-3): KAGVTQTPRYLIKTRGQQVTLSCSPISGHRSVSWYQQTPGQGLQFLFEYFSETQRNKGNFPGRFSGRQFSNSRSEMNVSTLELGDSALYLCASSLGRADGGTQYFGPGTRLTVL.

The CDR3 region has the DNA TGTGCCAGCAGCATCTCAGGGGGCGAGGGCAATCAGCCCCAGCATTTT. Protein: CASSISGGEGNQPQHF. The rearrangement links TRBV7-9 to TRBJ1-5; 8 bases match TRBD1. CDR3 length: 16 residues. Unmatched junction bases numbered 8, after V lost 5 bases and J lost 2 bases. The germline CDR1 and CDR2 sequences are SEHNR and FQNEAQ (reference sequence). The variable domain in full, completed from reference TRBV7-9 and TRBJ1-5, reads DTGVSQNPRHKITKRGQNVTFRCDPISEHNRLYWYRQTLGQGPEFLTYFQNEAQLEKSRLLSDRFSAERPKGSFSTLEIQRTEQGDSAMYLCASSISGGEGNQPQHFGDGTRLSIL.

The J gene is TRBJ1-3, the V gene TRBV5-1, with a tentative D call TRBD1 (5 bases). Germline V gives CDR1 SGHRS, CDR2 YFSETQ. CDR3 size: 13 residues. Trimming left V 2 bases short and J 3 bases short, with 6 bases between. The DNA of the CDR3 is TGCGCCAGCAGCTTAGGGGATGGAAACACCATATATTTT. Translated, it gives CASSLGDGNTIYF.